The 27 T cell receptor beta chains reported below all come from one sample, sequenced in a study of shared clonotypes between healthy human individuals. Clones were sequenced by immunoSEQ multiplex PCR, and TCRdb holds only the in-frame ones, with some missing. The repertoire consists of millions of clones, with more than 80% occurring once and the leading ten covering roughly 0.15%. The sample comprised naive CD4+ T cells sorted from blood. Subset reported: CD45RA+ positively selected. These TCRs come from a man aged 18 to 30 in good health.

This sequence joins TRBV19 and TRBJ1-6, with D possibly being TRBD1 (5 bases). Germline-derived CDR1 and CDR2 are LNHDA and SQIVND (reference sequence). This CDR3 is 17 amino acids long. Trimming shortened V by 5 bases and J by 4 bases, and 18 bases separated the two germline ends. CDR3 in amino acids: CASSLVDRSGYNSPLHF. CDR3 coding DNA: TGTGCCAGTAGTCTCGTCGACAGATCGGGTTATAATTCACCCCTCCACTTT.

The chain joins TRBV27 to TRBJ2-3; TRBD1 or TRBD2 may be the D gene (5 bases each). The CDR3 is 14 amino acids. Germline loops: CDR1 MNHEY, CDR2 SMNVEV (reference sequence). Trimming took 2 bases from V and 10 from J, leaving 16 bases between them. The CDR3 region has the DNA TGTGCCAGCAGTTTACCCGGGGCCCGAGGGCCGCAGTATTTT. As protein: CASSLPGARGPQYF.

V is TRBV7-9 and J is TRBJ1-1; D call uncertain. This CDR3 contains 17 residues. Per the germline V gene, CDR1 is SEHNR and CDR2 is FQNEAQ (reference sequence). Trimming left V 1 base short and J 1 base short, with 16 bases between. The chain's CDR3 is CASSLDSRRPGNTEAFF. DNA for the CDR3: TGTGCCAGCAGCTTAGATAGCAGGCGACCGGGGAACACTGAAGCTTTCTTT.

CDR3 residues: CASRETGITYEQYF. DNA of the CDR3: TGTGCCAGTAGGGAGACAGGGATAACCTACGAGCAGTACTTC. The gene calls are TRBV19 and TRBJ2-7, with 7 bases matching TRBD1. The V gene end was trimmed by 6 bases and the J gene end by 2 bases; junction bases not matched to a gene: 7. Germline loops: CDR1 LNHDA, CDR2 SQIVND (reference sequence). The CDR3 covers 14 residues.

This clone has more than one count but fewer than ten. This chain connects TRBV14 to TRBJ1-1, with a possible D match to TRBD1 (6 bases). The germline V gene has CDR1 SGHDN and CDR2 FVKESK. The CDR3 contains 13 residues. V was clipped by 4 bases and J by 0 bases, with 6 bases between them. The CDR3 is CASSRQVNTEAFF. The CDR3 bases are TGTGCCAGCAGCCGACAGGTGAACACTGAAGCTTTCTTT. The whole variable domain, filled in from reference TRBV14 and TRBJ1-1, reads EAGVTQFPSHSVIEKGQTVTLRCDPISGHDNLYWYRRVMGKEIKFLLHFVKESKQDESGMPNNRFLAERTGGTYSTLKVQPAELEDSGVYFCASSRQVNTEAFFGQGTRLTVV.

The rearrangement joins TRBV11-2 to TRBJ2-3; no reliable D call. The germline V gene encodes CDR1 SGHAT and CDR2 FQNNGV. Trimming shortened V by 0 bases and J by 4 bases, and 11 bases separated the two germline ends. The CDR3 has 15 amino acids. The CDR3 loop is CASSLEGRGADTQYF. The CDR3, as DNA: TGTGCCAGCAGCTTAGAGGGTCGAGGCGCAGATACGCAGTATTTT.

The chain links TRBV5-1 to TRBJ2-5; D is perhaps TRBD1 or TRBD2 (5 bases each). With 4 bases removed from V and 5 bases from J, the gap between germline ends came to 12 bases. The CDR3 length is 13 residues. Germline V gives CDR1 SGHRS, CDR2 YFSETQ. CDR3: CASSRGTMETQYF. The DNA for the CDR3 is TGCGCCAGCAGCCGTGGGACGATGGAGACCCAGTACTTC.

The V gene is TRBV4-1, the J gene TRBJ1-3, with unresolved D. Trimming shortened V by 0 bases and J by 0 bases, and 9 bases separated the two germline ends. The CDR3 is made up of 16 amino acids. Germline V lookup: CDR1 MGHRA, CDR2 YSYEKL. The CDR3 DNA reads TGCGCCAGCAGCCAAGAGCGGTTAAACTCTGGAAACACCATATATTTT. The encoded protein is CASSQERLNSGNTIYF.

The chain joins TRBV4-2 to TRBJ2-4, with 7 nucleotides matching TRBD2. CDR1 LGHNA and CDR2 YNFKEQ come from the germline V gene. CDR3 length equals 16 residues. J gave up 0 bases and V 0 bases, and 2 bases lay outside the gene matches. The CDR3 DNA is TGTGCCAGCAGCCAAGATAGCGGGCTAGCCAAAAACATTCAGTACTTC. Protein sequence: CASSQDSGLAKNIQYF.

The gene calls are TRBV19 and TRBJ1-5, with a tentative D call TRBD1 (6 bases). Germline V CDR1 and CDR2: LNHDA, SQIVND (reference sequence). Trimming pared 3 bases from V and 0 bases from J, leaving 18 bases between. The CDR3 has 18 amino acids. CDR3: CASSIFAPLQGSNQPQHF. The CDR3 coding sequence is TGTGCCAGTAGTATTTTTGCCCCCTTACAGGGTAGCAATCAGCCCCAGCATTTT.

The chain is built from TRBV6-6 and TRBJ2-7; D remains unclear. Per germline, CDR1 MNHNY and CDR2 SVGAGI (reference sequence). This CDR3 is built from 11 residues. The ends were cut back, 0 bases at V and 6 bases at J, with 3 bases in the middle. The CDR3 DNA is TGTGCCAGCAGTTACTCGGCCGAGCAGTACTTC. As protein: CASSYSAEQYF.

The rearrangement joins TRBV10-2 to TRBJ2-7, with 7 bases fitting TRBD1. Germline CDR1 WSHSY, CDR2 SAAADI. The CDR3 is 13 residues long. The trim removed 8 bases at V and 2 bases at J, leaving 6 bases unmatched. CDR3: CASEPTGTYEQYF. CDR3 nucleotide sequence: TGCGCCAGCGAACCGACAGGGACCTACGAGCAGTACTTC.

This chain links TRBV28 with TRBJ1-1, with 8 bases identical to TRBD1. The junction had 13 bases not matched to a gene; V was cut back by 9 bases and J by 1 base. The CDR3 runs to 16 residues. Looked up from germline, CDR1 is MDHEN and CDR2 is SYDVKM. Written as DNA, the CDR3 is TGTGCCAGTCCCAATGGACAGGGATCTTGGAACACTGAAGCTTTCTTT. Protein: CASPNGQGSWNTEAFF. Variable domain in full (rest from reference TRBV28 and TRBJ1-1): DVKVTQSSRYLVKRTGEKVFLECVQDMDHENMFWYRQDPGLGLRLIYFSYDVKMKEKGDIPEGYSVSREKKERFSLILESASTNQTSMYLCASPNGQGSWNTEAFFGQGTRLTVV.

The rearrangement uses TRBV7-9 and TRBJ1-1, with unresolved D. The germline V gene encodes CDR1 SEHNR and CDR2 FQNEAQ (reference sequence). This CDR3 spans 13 amino acids. Trimming pared 8 bases from V and 1 base from J, leaving 11 bases between. In DNA, the CDR3 is TGTGCCAGCGCTGGGGAAAAGAACACTGAAGCTTTCTTT. Its translation is CASAGEKNTEAFF.

The genes are TRBV5-4 and TRBJ2-1; D perhaps matches TRBD2 (5 bases). Deletions cut 0 bases from V and 5 bases from J, with 9 bases between. CDR1 and CDR2 (germline): SGHNT, YYREEE (reference sequence). The CDR3 totals 14 residues. The CDR3: CASSLVGRDNEQFF. In nucleotides, the CDR3 is TGTGCCAGCAGCTTGGTAGGGAGAGACAATGAGCAGTTCTTC. The full variable domain, its missing parts supplied by reference TRBV5-4 and TRBJ2-1, is ETGVTQSPTHLIKTRGQQVTLRCSSQSGHNTVSWYQQALGQGPQFIFQYYREEENGRGNFPPRFSGLQFPNYSSELNVNALELDDSALYLCASSLVGRDNEQFFGPGTRLTVL.

The V and J genes are TRBV6-6 and TRBJ2-5; D could derive from TRBD1 or TRBD2 (5 bases each). The germline gives CDR1 MNHNY, CDR2 SVGAGI (reference sequence). This CDR3 is built from 12 residues. V was clipped by 6 bases and J by 7 bases, with 12 bases between them. The CDR3 sequence is CASSQGARTQYF. CDR3 coding DNA: TGTGCCAGCAGCCAGGGAGCTAGGACCCAGTACTTC.

This chain connects TRBV10-1 to TRBJ2-7; tentatively, D is TRBD1 (5 bases). Trimming took 2 bases from V and 2 from J, leaving 13 bases between them. CDR3 length: 15 amino acids. The germline CDR1 and CDR2 sequences are WNHNN and SYGVQD (reference sequence). CDR3: CASSETQGNTYEQYF. The CDR3 nucleotides read TGCGCCAGCAGTGAGACCCAGGGAAATACCTACGAGCAGTACTTC.

The genes are TRBV6-6 and TRBJ2-2; 7 bases map to TRBD1. CDR3 size: 15 residues. Germline V gene lookup returns CDR1 MNHNY and CDR2 SVGAGI (reference sequence). Trimming at V came to 5 bases and at J to 6 bases, leaving 9 bases not matched to a gene. The CDR3 DNA is TGTGCCAGCAGTACAGGGACAGCGCGGGCCGGGGAGCTGTTTTTT. As protein: CASSTGTARAGELFF.

The V call is TRBV7-2, the J call TRBJ2-2, with D tentatively TRBD1 (5 bases). Trimming took 4 bases from V and 5 from J, leaving 17 bases between them. Germline-derived CDR1 and CDR2 are SGHTA and FQGNSA. The length of the CDR3 is 16 residues. In DNA form, the CDR3 reads TGTGCCAGCAGCTCAACGTGGAGCAGGGTAACCGGGGAGCTGTTTTTT. Translated, it gives CASSSTWSRVTGELFF.

This clone was recorded only once. J is TRBJ1-2 and V is TRBV5-1, with D possibly TRBD1 on 6 matching bases. V gave up 5 bases and J gave up 3 bases, with 11 bases separating them. The germline gives CDR1 SGHRS, CDR2 YFSETQ. This CDR3 comprises 13 residues. Here the CDR3 reads CASRATGHYGYTF. CDR3 nucleotide sequence: TGCGCCAGCAGGGCTACAGGGCACTATGGCTACACCTTC.

The CDR3 DNA reads as TGTGCCAGCAGTTCCCGGACTAGCGAGGATACGCAGTATTTT. Its protein product is CASSSRTSEDTQYF. This chain links TRBV6-6 with TRBJ2-3, with 9 bases matching TRBD2. Germline V gene data show CDR1 as MNHNY and CDR2 as SVGAGI (reference sequence). The CDR3 extends over 14 amino acids. The J segment lost 6 bases and the V segment lost 4 bases, leaving 5 bases of the junction unmatched.

This chain's CDR3 is CASSSQGTNEKLFF. Written as DNA, the CDR3 is TGTGCCAGCAGCAGCCAGGGGACTAATGAAAAACTGTTTTTT. This chain joins TRBV11-1 and TRBJ1-4, with TRBD1 as a possible D gene (6 bases). This CDR3 has 14 residues. Germline V lookup: CDR1 SGHAT, CDR2 FQDESV (reference sequence). V was cut by 5 bases and J by 2 bases, with 9 bases left in between.

The gene calls are TRBV18 and TRBJ2-7, with 9 bases lining up with TRBD2. The V and J ends lost 5 bases and 7 bases, in that order; junction bases with no gene match: 6. This CDR3 is 13 amino acids long. Germline V gene sequence: CDR1 KGHSH, CDR2 LQKENI. CDR3 in DNA: TGTGCCAGCTCAGCCAGGCTAGCGGGGGAGCAGTACTTC. It encodes CASSARLAGEQYF.

This clone was observed once. The V gene is TRBV6-5, the J gene TRBJ2-3; D is possibly TRBD2 (6 bases). The CDR3 totals 14 residues. Germline V gene sequence: CDR1 MNHEY, CDR2 SVGAGI. V was pared by 6 bases and J by 6 bases, with 16 bases between. In DNA, the CDR3 is TGTGCCAGCAGACCAGCGGGTAGGGTGGATACGCAGTATTTT. It yields the protein CASRPAGRVDTQYF.

This chain links TRBV4-2 with TRBJ2-1; 10 nucleotides agree with TRBD2. This CDR3 is 16 amino acids long. The germline gives CDR1 LGHNA, CDR2 YNFKEQ. The trim removed 3 bases at V and 8 bases at J, leaving 10 bases unmatched. CDR3 sequence reads: CASSHSGTSDTDEQFF. The CDR3 DNA reads TGTGCCAGCAGCCATTCCGGGACTAGCGACACCGATGAGCAGTTCTTC.

Only one count was recorded for this clone. This chain's CDR3 is CASSVDRANTEAFF. DNA of the CDR3: TGTGCCAGCTCGGTGGACAGGGCGAACACTGAAGCTTTCTTT. The V gene is TRBV18, the J gene TRBJ1-1; 8 bases match TRBD1. Trimming removed 6 bases from V and 1 base from J; junction bases left unmatched: 4. From germline, CDR1 is KGHSH and CDR2 LQKENI. The CDR3 loop spans 14 amino acids.

V gene TRBV2 combines with J gene TRBJ1-2, with D possibly TRBD1 on 5 matching bases. V was clipped by 2 bases and J by 4 bases, with 14 bases between them. CDR1 SNHLY and CDR2 FYNNEI come from the germline V gene. This CDR3 spans 15 amino acids. CDR3 protein: CASSETRQGPYGYTF. CDR3 coding DNA: TGTGCCAGCAGTGAAACGAGGCAGGGACCCTATGGCTACACCTTC.